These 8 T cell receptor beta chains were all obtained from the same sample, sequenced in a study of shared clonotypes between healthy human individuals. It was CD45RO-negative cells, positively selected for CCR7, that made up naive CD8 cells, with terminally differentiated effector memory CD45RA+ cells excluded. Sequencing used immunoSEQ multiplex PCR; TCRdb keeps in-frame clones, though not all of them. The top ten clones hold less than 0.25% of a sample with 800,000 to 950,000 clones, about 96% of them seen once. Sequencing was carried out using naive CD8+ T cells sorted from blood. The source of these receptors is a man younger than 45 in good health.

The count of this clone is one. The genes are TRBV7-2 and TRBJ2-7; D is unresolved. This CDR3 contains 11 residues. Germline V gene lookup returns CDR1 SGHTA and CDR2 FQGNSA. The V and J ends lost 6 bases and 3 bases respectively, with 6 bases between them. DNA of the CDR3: TGTGCCAGCAGTCGATACTACGAGCAGTACTTC. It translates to CASSRYYEQYF.

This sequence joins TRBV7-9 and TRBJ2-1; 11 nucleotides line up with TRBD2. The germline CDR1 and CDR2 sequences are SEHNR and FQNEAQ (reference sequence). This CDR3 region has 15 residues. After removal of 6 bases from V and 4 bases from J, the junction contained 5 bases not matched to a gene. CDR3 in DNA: TGTGCCAGCAGTCGAAGGACTAGCGGGTACAATGAGCAGTTCTTC. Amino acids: CASSRRTSGYNEQFF.

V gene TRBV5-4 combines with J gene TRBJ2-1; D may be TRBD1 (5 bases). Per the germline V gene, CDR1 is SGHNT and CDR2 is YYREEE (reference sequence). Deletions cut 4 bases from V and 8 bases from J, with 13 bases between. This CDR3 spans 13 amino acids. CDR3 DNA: TGTGCCAGCAGCCTGCAGGGCCGGCATGAGCAGTTCTTC. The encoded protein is CASSLQGRHEQFF.

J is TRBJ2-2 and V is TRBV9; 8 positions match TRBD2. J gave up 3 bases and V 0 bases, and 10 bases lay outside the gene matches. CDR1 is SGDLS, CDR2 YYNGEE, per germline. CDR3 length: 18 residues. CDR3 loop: CASSVDGLAGGYTGELFF. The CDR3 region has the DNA TGTGCCAGCAGCGTAGACGGTCTAGCGGGTGGGTACACCGGGGAGCTGTTTTTT.

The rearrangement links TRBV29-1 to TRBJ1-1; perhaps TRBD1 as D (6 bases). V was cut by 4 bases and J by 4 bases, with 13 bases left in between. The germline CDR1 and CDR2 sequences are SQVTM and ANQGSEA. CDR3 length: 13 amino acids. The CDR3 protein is CSVAGGGGTEAFF. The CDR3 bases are TGCAGCGTTGCCGGGGGCGGGGGCACTGAAGCTTTCTTT.

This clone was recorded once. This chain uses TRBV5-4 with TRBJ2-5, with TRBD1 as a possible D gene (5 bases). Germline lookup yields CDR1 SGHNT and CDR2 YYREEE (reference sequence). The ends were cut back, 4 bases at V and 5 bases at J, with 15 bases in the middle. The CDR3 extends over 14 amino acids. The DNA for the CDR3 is TGTGCCAGCAGCGTATACAGACAGAGGGAGACCCAGTACTTC. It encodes CASSVYRQRETQYF.

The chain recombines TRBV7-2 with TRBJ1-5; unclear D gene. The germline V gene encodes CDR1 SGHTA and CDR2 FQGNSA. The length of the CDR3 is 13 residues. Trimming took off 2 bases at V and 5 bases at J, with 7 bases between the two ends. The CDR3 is CASSLLSDQPQHF. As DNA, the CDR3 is TGTGCCAGCAGCTTATTGTCGGATCAGCCCCAGCATTTT.

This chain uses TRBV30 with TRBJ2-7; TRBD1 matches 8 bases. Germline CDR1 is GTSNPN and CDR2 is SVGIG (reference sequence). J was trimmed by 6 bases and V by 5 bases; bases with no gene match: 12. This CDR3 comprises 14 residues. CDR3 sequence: CAWGLGTGLLEQYF. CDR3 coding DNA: TGTGCCTGGGGCTTAGGGACAGGATTGCTCGAGCAGTACTTC.